The present T cell receptor beta chain was sequenced within a study of blood T cell repertoires in COVID-19. For the study at large: Nucleic acid was either cDNA or gDNA, and it came from T cells, B-cell-depleted T cells, or PBMCs.

Participants spanned ages about 18 to 100 years and resided in around 25 US areas. Cohort 3 donors were reported recovered after two negative PCRs, clearance, or symptom resolution. Germline loops: CDR1 MDHEN, CDR2 SYDVKM. Trimming stripped 1 base from V and 8 bases from J, with 23 bases between. The CDR3 has 17 amino acids. The data were produced by immunoSEQ multiplex PCR, yet TCRdb's version contains in-frame clones alone and is incomplete. The data hold roughly 500,000 clones, with 88% observed a single time. The TCR sequence derives from a woman aged 40 to 50 who had recovered from COVID-19. Sequencing used PBMCs or T cells enriched from blood (not recorded which). This chain uses TRBV28 with TRBJ1-2; maybe TRBD1 (5 bases). The CDR3 is CASSLLGNQGLLEGYTF. The CDR3 DNA reads TGTGCCAGCAGTTTATTAGGCAATCAGGGACTTCTAGAGGGCTACACCTTC.